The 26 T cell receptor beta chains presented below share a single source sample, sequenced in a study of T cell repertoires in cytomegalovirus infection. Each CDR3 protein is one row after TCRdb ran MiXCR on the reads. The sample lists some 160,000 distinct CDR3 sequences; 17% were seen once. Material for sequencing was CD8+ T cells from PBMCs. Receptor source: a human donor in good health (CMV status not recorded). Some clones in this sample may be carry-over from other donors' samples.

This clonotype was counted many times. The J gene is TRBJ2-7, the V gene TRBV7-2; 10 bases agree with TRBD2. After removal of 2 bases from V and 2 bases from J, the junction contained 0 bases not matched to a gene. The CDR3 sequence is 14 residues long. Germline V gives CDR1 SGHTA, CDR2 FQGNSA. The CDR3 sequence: CASSLLAGAYEQYF. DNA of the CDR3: TGTGCCAGCAGCTTACTAGCGGGGGCCTACGAGCAGTACTTC.

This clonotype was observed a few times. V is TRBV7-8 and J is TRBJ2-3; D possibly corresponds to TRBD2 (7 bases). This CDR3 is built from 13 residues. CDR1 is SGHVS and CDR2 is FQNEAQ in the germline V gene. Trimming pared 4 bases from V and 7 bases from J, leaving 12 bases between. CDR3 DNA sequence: TGTGCCAGCAGCTGGGGGGGGGCTAATACGCAGTATTTT. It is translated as CASSWGGANTQYF.

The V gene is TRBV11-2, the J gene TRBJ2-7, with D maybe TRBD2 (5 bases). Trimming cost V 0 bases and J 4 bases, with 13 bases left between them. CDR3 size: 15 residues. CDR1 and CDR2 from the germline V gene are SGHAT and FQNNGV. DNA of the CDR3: TGTGCCAGCAGCTTAGACCGGCCTAGCAGGTACGAGCAGTACTTC. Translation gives CASSLDRPSRYEQYF.

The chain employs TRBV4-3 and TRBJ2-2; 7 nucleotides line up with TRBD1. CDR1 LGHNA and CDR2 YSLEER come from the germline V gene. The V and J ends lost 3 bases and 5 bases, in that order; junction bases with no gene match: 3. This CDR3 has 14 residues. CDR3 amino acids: CASSHPGGTGELFF. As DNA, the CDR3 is TGCGCCAGCAGCCACCCAGGGGGAACCGGGGAGCTGTTTTTT.

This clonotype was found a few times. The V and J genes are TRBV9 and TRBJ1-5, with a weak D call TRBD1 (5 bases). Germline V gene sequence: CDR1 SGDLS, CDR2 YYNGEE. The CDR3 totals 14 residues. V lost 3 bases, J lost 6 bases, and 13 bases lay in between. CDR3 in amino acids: CASSDGHRGQPQHF. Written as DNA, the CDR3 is TGTGCCAGCAGCGATGGACACCGCGGTCAGCCCCAGCATTTT.

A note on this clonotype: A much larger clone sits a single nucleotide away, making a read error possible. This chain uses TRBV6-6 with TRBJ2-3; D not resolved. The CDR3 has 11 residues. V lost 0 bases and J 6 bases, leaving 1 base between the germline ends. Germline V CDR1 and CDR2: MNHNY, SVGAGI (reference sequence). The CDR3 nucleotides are TGTGCCAGCAGTTACTCCGATACGCAGTATTTT. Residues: CASSYSDTQYF.

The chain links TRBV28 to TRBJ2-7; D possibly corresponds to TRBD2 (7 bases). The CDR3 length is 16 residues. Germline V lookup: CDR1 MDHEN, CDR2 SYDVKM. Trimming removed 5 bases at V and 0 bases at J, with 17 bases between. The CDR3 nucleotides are TGTGCCAGCAGTGACGGCGGGGGCACCAGCTCCTACGAGCAGTACTTC. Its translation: CASSDGGGTSSYEQYF.

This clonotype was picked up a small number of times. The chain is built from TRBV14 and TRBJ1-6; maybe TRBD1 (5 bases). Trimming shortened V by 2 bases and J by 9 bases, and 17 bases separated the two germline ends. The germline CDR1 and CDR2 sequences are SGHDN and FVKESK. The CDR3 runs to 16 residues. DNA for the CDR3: TGTGCCAGCAGCCAATGGGGGGAGTTAGAAAGTTCACCCCTCCACTTT. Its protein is CASSQWGELESSPLHF. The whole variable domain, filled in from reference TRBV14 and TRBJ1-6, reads EAGVTQFPSHSVIEKGQTVTLRCDPISGHDNLYWYRRVMGKEIKFLLHFVKESKQDESGMPNNRFLAERTGGTYSTLKVQPAELEDSGVYFCASSQWGELESSPLHFGNGTRLTVT.

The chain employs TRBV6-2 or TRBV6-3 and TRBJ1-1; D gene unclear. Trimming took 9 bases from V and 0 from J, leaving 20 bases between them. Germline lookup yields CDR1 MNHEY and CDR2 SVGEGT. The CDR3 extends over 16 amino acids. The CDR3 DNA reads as TGTGCCAGATCCTCCGGGCCACCTAGAGTGAACACTGAAGCTTTCTTT. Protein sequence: CARSSGPPRVNTEAFF.

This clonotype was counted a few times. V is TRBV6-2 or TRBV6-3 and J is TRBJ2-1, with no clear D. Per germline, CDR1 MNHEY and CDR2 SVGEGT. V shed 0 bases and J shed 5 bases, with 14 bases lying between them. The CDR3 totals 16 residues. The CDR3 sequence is CASSYSISGSDNEQFF. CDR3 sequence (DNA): TGTGCCAGCAGTTACTCGATTTCCGGTTCCGACAATGAGCAGTTCTTC.

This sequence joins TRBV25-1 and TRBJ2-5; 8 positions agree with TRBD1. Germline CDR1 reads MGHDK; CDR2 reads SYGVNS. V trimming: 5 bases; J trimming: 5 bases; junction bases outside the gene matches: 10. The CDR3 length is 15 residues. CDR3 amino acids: CASSSPGQGRETQYF. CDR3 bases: TGTGCCAGCAGTTCCCCCGGACAGGGCCGCGAGACCCAGTACTTC.

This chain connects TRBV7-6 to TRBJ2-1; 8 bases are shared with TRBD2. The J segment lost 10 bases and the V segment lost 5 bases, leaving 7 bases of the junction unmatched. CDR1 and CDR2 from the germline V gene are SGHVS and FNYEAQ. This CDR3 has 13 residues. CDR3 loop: CASSPSGSWEQFF. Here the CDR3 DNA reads TGTGCCAGCAGCCCAAGCGGGAGCTGGGAGCAGTTCTTC.

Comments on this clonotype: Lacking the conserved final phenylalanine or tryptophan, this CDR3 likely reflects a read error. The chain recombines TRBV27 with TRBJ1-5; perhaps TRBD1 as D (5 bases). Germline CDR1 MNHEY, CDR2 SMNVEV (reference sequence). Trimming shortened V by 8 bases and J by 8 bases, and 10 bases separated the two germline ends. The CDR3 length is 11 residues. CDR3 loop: CASGAREPQHL. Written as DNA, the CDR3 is TGTGCCAGCGGGGCGAGAGAGCCCCAGCATTTA.

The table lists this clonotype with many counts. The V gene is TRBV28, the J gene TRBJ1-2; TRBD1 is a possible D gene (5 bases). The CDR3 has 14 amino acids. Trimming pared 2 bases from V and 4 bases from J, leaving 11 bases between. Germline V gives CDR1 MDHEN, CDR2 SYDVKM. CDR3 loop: CASSLTDGGYGYTF. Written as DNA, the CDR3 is TGTGCCAGCAGTTTAACAGATGGGGGCTATGGCTACACCTTC.

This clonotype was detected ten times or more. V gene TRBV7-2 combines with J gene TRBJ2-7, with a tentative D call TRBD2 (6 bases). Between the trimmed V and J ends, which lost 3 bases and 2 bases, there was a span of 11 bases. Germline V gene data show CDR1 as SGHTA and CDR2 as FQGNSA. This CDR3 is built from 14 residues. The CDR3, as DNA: TGTGCCAGCAGCTTGATGGGGGGACCCTACGAGCAGTACTTC. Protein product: CASSLMGGPYEQYF. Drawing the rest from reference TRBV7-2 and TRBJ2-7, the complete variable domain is GAGVSQSPSNKVTEKGKDVELRCDPISGHTALYWYRQSLGQGLEFLIYFQGNSAPDKSGLPSDRFSAERTGGSVSTLTIQRTQQEDSAVYLCASSLMGGPYEQYFGPGTRLTVT.

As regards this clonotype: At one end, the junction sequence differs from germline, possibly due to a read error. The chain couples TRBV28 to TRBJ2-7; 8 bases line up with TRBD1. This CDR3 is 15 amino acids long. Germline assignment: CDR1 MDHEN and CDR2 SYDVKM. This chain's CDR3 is CASSLLAQGAYERYF. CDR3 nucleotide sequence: TGTGCCAGCAGTTTATTGGCGCAGGGGGCCTACGAGCGGTACTTC.

Here the CDR3 reads CASSFAGAYGYTF. The CDR3 region has the DNA TGTGCCAGCAGTTTTGCAGGGGCCTATGGCTACACCTTC. V is TRBV27 and J is TRBJ1-2, with D possibly being TRBD1 (6 bases). This CDR3 is built from 13 residues. Germline loops: CDR1 MNHEY, CDR2 SMNVEV (reference sequence). V lost 3 bases and J 4 bases, leaving 9 bases between the germline ends.

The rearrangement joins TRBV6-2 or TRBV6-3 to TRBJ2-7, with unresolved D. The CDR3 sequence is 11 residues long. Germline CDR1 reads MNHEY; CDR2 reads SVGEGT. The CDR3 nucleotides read TGTGTCAGTTCCAGCTCCTACGAGCAGTACTTC. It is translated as CVSSSSYEQYF.

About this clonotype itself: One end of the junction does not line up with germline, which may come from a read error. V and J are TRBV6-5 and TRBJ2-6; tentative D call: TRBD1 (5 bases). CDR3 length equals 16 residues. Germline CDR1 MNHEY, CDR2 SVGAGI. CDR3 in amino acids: CASSYGIVSGANGLTF. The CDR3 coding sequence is TGTGCCAGCAGTTACGGGATTGTCTCTGGGGCCAACGGCCTGACTTTC.

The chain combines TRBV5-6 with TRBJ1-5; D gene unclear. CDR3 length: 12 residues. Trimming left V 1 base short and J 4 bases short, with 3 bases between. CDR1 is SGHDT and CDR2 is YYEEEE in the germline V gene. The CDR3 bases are TGTGCCAGCAGCTTGTTGAATCAGCCCCAGCATTTT. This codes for CASSLLNQPQHF.

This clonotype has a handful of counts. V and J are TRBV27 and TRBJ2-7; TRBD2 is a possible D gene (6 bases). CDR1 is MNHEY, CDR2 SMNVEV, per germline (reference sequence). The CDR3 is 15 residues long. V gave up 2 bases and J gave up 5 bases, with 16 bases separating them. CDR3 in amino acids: CASSLGRRGTHEQYF. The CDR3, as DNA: TGTGCCAGCAGTTTAGGTCGGAGGGGAACCCACGAGCAGTACTTC.

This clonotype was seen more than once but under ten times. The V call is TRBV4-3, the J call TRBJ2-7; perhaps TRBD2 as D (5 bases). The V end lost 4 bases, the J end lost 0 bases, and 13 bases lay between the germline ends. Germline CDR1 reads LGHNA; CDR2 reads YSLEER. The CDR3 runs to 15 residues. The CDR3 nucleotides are TGCGCCAGCAGCCCCGGGGTAGCGCTCTCCTACGAGCAGTACTTC. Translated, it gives CASSPGVALSYEQYF.

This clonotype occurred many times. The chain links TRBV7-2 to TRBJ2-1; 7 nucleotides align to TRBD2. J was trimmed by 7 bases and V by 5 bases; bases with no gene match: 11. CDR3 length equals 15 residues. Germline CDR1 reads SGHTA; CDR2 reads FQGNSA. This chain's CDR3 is CASSPTGTNYNEQFF. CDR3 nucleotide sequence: TGTGCCAGCAGCCCCACCGGGACTAACTATAATGAGCAGTTCTTC.

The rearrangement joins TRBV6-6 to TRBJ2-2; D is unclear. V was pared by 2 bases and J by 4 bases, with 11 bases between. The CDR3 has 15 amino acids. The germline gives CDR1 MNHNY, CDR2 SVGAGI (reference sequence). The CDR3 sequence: CASSYGRLATGELFF. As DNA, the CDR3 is TGTGCCAGCAGTTACGGCAGACTCGCCACCGGGGAGCTGTTTTTT.

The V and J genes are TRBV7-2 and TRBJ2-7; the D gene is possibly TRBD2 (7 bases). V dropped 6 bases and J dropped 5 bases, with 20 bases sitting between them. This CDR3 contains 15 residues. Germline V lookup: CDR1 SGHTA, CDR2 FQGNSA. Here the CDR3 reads CASSHEGGPKHEQYF. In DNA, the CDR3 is TGTGCCAGCAGTCACGAGGGGGGGCCCAAACACGAGCAGTACTTC. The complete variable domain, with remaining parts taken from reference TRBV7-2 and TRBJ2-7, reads GAGVSQSPSNKVTEKGKDVELRCDPISGHTALYWYRQSLGQGLEFLIYFQGNSAPDKSGLPSDRFSAERTGGSVSTLTIQRTQQEDSAVYLCASSHEGGPKHEQYFGPGTRLTVT.

The CDR3 sequence is CASSIRAGGTEQYF. The CDR3 region has the DNA TGTGCCAGCAGTATCCGGGCCGGGGGGACCGAGCAGTACTTC. The V gene is TRBV27, the J gene TRBJ2-7; 7 bases map to TRBD2. V shed 5 bases, J shed 6 bases, and the junction held 10 bases outside the gene matches. Germline CDR1 is MNHEY and CDR2 is SMNVEV (reference sequence). The CDR3 runs 14 residues.